This TCR beta chain derives from a study of blood T cells in healthy people across ages. This clonotype was counted a few times. The CDR3 spans 15 residues. Trimming cost V 2 bases and J 1 base, with 11 bases left between them. Per germline, CDR1 WSHSY and CDR2 SAAADI. Primers used in a second PCR of roughly 7 to 11 cycles were a sample-barcoded 5' primer and a J-beta primer mix. Each of the samples gave a minimum of 2.5 million paired-end reads that contained CDR3. In TCRdb, the 5' RACE reads were re-called with MiXCR into one record per CDR3 protein. This repertoire shows roughly 1,500,000 distinct CDR3 sequences, around 36% found once; its top ten account for about 11%. For every donor, a draw yielded approximately 9.8 milliliters of peripheral blood.

The specimen sequenced was blood. The chain has TRBV10-2 and TRBJ2-5; unclear D gene. The receptor comes from a woman under 40 in good health. CDR3 amino acids: CASSEKSRLQETQYF. The CDR3, as DNA: TGCGCCAGCAGTGAGAAGTCGAGACTCCAAGAGACCCAGTACTTC.